This is a list of T cell receptor beta chains from one sample in a study of CD8 T cells in Susac syndrome. Using its own MiXCR run on the immunoSEQ multiplex PCR reads, TCRdb lists one record per CDR3 protein. The sample records approximately 170,000 distinct CDR3 sequences, under 95% being singletons. The sequencing input was CD4+ T cells from PBMCs. The receptors originated from a human donor in good health. The CDR3 runs from the conserved cysteine through the conserved F or W. D genes are given only for firm matches.

v_gene	d_gene	j_gene	CDR3aa
TRBV29-1	TRBD2	TRBJ2-1	CSVEGLAGNEQFF
TRBV7-2	TRBD1	TRBJ1-5	CASSYRGRNQPQHF
TRBV18	TRBD1	TRBJ2-7	CASSVQGAGSYEQYF
TRBV5-1	NA	TRBJ1-1	CASSLGRENTEAFF
TRBV29-1	NA	TRBJ2-7	CSVTDFISYEQYF
TRBV12-3/TRBV12-4	NA	TRBJ2-5	CASSLFSGQETQYF
TRBV20-1	NA	TRBJ2-4	CSARELSLAKNIQYF
TRBV12-3/TRBV12-4	NA	TRBJ1-1	CASSFDTEAFF
TRBV30	NA	TRBJ2-4	CAGRRELAKNIQYF
TRBV6-1	NA	TRBJ2-3	CASRIRLWYF
TRBV23-1	NA	TRBJ1-6	CASSFRLIYNSPLHF
TRBV3-1	TRBD2	TRBJ2-7	CASSLGTSGDYEQYF
TRBV7-2	NA	TRBJ1-2	CASSLDDGYTF
TRBV7-9	TRBD1	TRBJ1-4	CASSQGALAWNEKLFF
TRBV18	TRBD2	TRBJ2-3	CASSPFSGGGTDTQYF
TRBV18	NA	TRBJ1-1	CASSPQQIEAFF
TRBV29-1	NA	TRBJ2-2	CSARRRERGGELFF
TRBV3-1	NA	TRBJ2-5	CASSLAEETQYF
TRBV6-6	NA	TRBJ2-2	CASLTPNTGELFF
TRBV7-9	NA	TRBJ1-2	CASSLLLPDGYTF
TRBV6-5	NA	TRBJ1-2	CASSGGGLGYTF